This passage covers 25 T cell receptor beta chains from one sample sequenced in a study of technical replicates of blood from several donors. The repertoire was sequenced with immunoSEQ multiplex PCR; TCRdb's copy has only in-frame clones and lacks some. The table has 70,000 to 90,000 clones, 85% to 95% seen once. What was sequenced was T cells isolated from PBMCs. Receptors originate from a human donor in good health.

The CDR3 here is CASSLVKGHTIYF. DNA for the CDR3: TGTGCCAGCAGCTTAGTAAAGGGGCACACCATATATTTT. This chain joins TRBV7-9 and TRBJ1-3; maybe TRBD1 (5 bases). V lost 1 base and J 8 bases, leaving 9 bases between the germline ends. The CDR3 sequence is 13 residues long. Germline CDR1 reads SEHNR; CDR2 reads FQNEAQ (reference sequence).

The gene calls are TRBV9 and TRBJ2-5; the match to TRBD2 covers 12 bases. The germline CDR1 and CDR2 sequences are SGDLS and YYNGEE. The CDR3 runs 16 residues. V shed 0 bases, J shed 6 bases, and the junction held 6 bases outside the gene matches. CDR3 in DNA: TGTGCCAGCAGCGTAGAATCTAGCGGGAGGGGACAGACCCAGTACTTC. Its protein product is CASSVESSGRGQTQYF.

This rearrangement joins TRBV27 to TRBJ2-7; 7 bases align to TRBD1. Germline V gene sequence: CDR1 MNHEY, CDR2 SMNVEV (reference sequence). The CDR3 length is 13 residues. V shed 7 bases and J 2 bases; nucleotides not matched to a gene: 5. The CDR3 reads CASTNRGPYEQYF. For the CDR3, the DNA is TGTGCCAGCACTAACAGGGGACCCTACGAGCAGTACTTC.

This clone was picked up one time. V is TRBV9 and J is TRBJ1-1; 7 bases agree with TRBD1. Trimming took 3 bases from V and 3 from J; bases not matched to a gene: 11. The CDR3 covers 16 residues. The germline V gene has CDR1 SGDLS and CDR2 YYNGEE. The CDR3 sequence is CASSAPRQGLDTEAFF. CDR3 in DNA: TGTGCCAGCAGCGCACCACGACAGGGACTGGACACTGAAGCTTTCTTT.

The chain employs TRBV19 and TRBJ2-2; TRBD1 matches 8 bases. V lost 7 bases, J lost 5 bases, and 6 bases stayed unmatched. The germline CDR1 and CDR2 sequences are LNHDA and SQIVND (reference sequence). The CDR3 sequence is 14 residues long. The DNA for the CDR3 is TGTGCCAGTAATCCGGGACAGGCGACCGGGGAGCTGTTTTTT. Translation: CASNPGQATGELFF.

J is TRBJ2-5 and V is TRBV7-2, with 8 bases fitting TRBD1. The J segment lost 4 bases and the V segment lost 5 bases, leaving 3 bases of the junction unmatched. CDR1 is SGHTA, CDR2 FQGNSA, per germline. The CDR3 is made up of 13 amino acids. In DNA form, the CDR3 reads TGTGCCAGCAGCGACAGGGGCCCAGAGACCCAGTACTTC. Translating it yields CASSDRGPETQYF.

This chain uses TRBV9 with TRBJ2-2, with 13 nucleotides matching TRBD2. The CDR3 runs to 17 residues. Germline CDR1 reads SGDLS; CDR2 reads YYNGEE. V was clipped by 0 bases and J by 5 bases; unmatched bases: 4. The CDR3 region has the DNA TGTGCCAGCAGCGTAGATTGGACTAGCGGGAGAACCGGGGAGCTGTTTTTT. Its translation is CASSVDWTSGRTGELFF.

This CDR3 is CASSLLAGNTDTQYF. The CDR3 coding sequence is TGTGCCAGCAGTCTACTAGCGGGGAACACAGATACGCAGTATTTT. The chain recombines TRBV28 with TRBJ2-3; 10 bases map to TRBD2. V lost 5 bases and J lost 2; bases outside the gene matches: 4. This CDR3 has 15 amino acids. CDR1 and CDR2 (germline): MDHEN, SYDVKM.

V gene TRBV30 combines with J gene TRBJ2-2, with 8 bases matching TRBD2. The V segment lost 2 bases and the J segment 2 bases; nucleotides outside the gene matches: 10. Germline lookup yields CDR1 GTSNPN and CDR2 SVGIG (reference sequence). The CDR3 contains 17 residues. The CDR3 loop reads CAWSKNRLALNTGELFF. DNA of the CDR3: TGTGCCTGGAGTAAGAACCGACTAGCGCTTAACACCGGGGAGCTGTTTTTT.

The rearrangement joins TRBV10-3 to TRBJ1-1, with D possibly TRBD1 on 5 matching bases. The ends were cut back, 0 bases at V and 2 bases at J, with 10 bases in the middle. Per the germline V gene, CDR1 is ENHRY and CDR2 is SYGVKD. The CDR3 is made up of 15 amino acids. The CDR3, as DNA: TGTGCCATCAGTGAGTCCGGGGGAAGAAACACTGAAGCTTTCTTT. Its translation: CAISESGGRNTEAFF.

The chain joins TRBV5-8 to TRBJ1-1, with a possible D match to TRBD1 (5 bases). Trimming removed 4 bases at V and 0 bases at J, with 19 bases between. Germline CDR1 reads SGHTS; CDR2 reads YDEGEE. CDR3 length: 17 amino acids. The CDR3: CASSDGDMTDMNTEAFF. The CDR3 coding sequence is TGTGCCAGCAGCGACGGAGACATGACAGATATGAACACTGAAGCTTTCTTT.

This chain uses TRBV10-3 with TRBJ2-7; TRBD2 agrees at 8 bases. J lost 7 bases, V lost 9 bases, and 14 bases had no gene match. The CDR3 is made up of 14 amino acids. Germline values: CDR1 ENHRY, CDR2 SYGVKD. Here the CDR3 DNA reads TGTGCCATTTCTAGCGGGCTCTCTAACGGGGAGCAGTACTTC. Translated: CAISSGLSNGEQYF.

The chain employs TRBV27 and TRBJ2-7; D is perhaps TRBD1 (6 bases). CDR3 length: 13 residues. Germline assignment: CDR1 MNHEY and CDR2 SMNVEV (reference sequence). Trimming stripped 3 bases from V and 0 bases from J, with 6 bases between. The CDR3 sequence is CASSLDSSYEQYF. The CDR3 DNA sequence: TGTGCCAGCAGTTTGGACAGCTCCTACGAGCAGTACTTC.

J is TRBJ2-7 and V is TRBV6-5, with 7 nucleotides matching TRBD2. The CDR3 consists of 16 residues. The trim removed 4 bases at V and 1 base at J, leaving 10 bases unmatched. Looked up from germline, CDR1 is MNHEY and CDR2 is SVGAGI. The CDR3 DNA reads TGTGCCAGCAGTTCTAATCTCTGGCGGGAGTCCTACGAGCAGTACTTC. Residues: CASSSNLWRESYEQYF.

The rearrangement uses TRBV2 and TRBJ1-2; D is unresolved. The CDR3 has 13 residues. Germline loops: CDR1 SNHLY, CDR2 FYNNEI. Trimming cost V 3 bases and J 0 bases, with 5 bases left between them. CDR3 nucleotides: TGTGCCAGCAGTGAGCAGGCTAACTATGGCTACACCTTC. It encodes CASSEQANYGYTF.

J is TRBJ2-7 and V is TRBV6-5; D not resolved. Trimming removed 5 bases at V and 2 bases at J, with 13 bases between. Germline V gives CDR1 MNHEY, CDR2 SVGAGI. The CDR3 has 14 amino acids. CDR3 sequence: CASSPLRTAYEQYF. The CDR3 coding sequence is TGTGCCAGCAGTCCCTTGCGTACCGCCTACGAGCAGTACTTC.

J is TRBJ2-2 and V is TRBV9, with D maybe TRBD1 (5 bases). V lost 0 bases, J lost 4 bases, and 10 bases lay in between. This CDR3 spans 15 amino acids. Germline lookup yields CDR1 SGDLS and CDR2 YYNGEE. As DNA, the CDR3 is TGTGCCAGCAGCGTAGAAGGGGTGGGCACCGGGGAGCTGTTTTTT. Encoded protein: CASSVEGVGTGELFF.

The chain carries TRBV7-9 and TRBJ1-2, with 8 bases aligning to TRBD1. CDR1 and CDR2 (germline): SEHNR, FQNEAQ (reference sequence). The CDR3 consists of 13 residues. V was pared by 8 bases and J by 4 bases, with 6 bases of the junction left unmatched. CDR3 DNA: TGTGCCAGCGCACGACAGGGGATCTATGGCTACACCTTC. It codes for CASARQGIYGYTF.

The V gene is TRBV11-3, the J gene TRBJ1-1; D ambiguous. Germline CDR1 reads SGHNT; CDR2 reads YENEEA. The germline V and J ends were trimmed by 1 base and 10 bases, with 13 bases remaining between them. The CDR3 is 13 amino acids. CDR3 residues: CASSLGTANPAFF. DNA of the CDR3: TGTGCCAGCAGCTTAGGCACCGCTAATCCAGCTTTCTTT.

This clone was found once. J is TRBJ2-2 and V is TRBV7-6; 9 bases line up with TRBD2. The ends lost 5 bases at V and 5 bases at J; junction bases unmatched: 9. The CDR3 is made up of 16 amino acids. Germline V gene sequence: CDR1 SGHVS, CDR2 FNYEAQ. CDR3 residues: CASSGAGLAVTGELFF. DNA for the CDR3: TGTGCCAGCAGCGGCGCGGGACTAGCAGTGACCGGGGAGCTGTTTTTT.

The chain uses TRBV6-4 and TRBJ1-5; TRBD1 aligns across 8 bases. This CDR3 spans 13 amino acids. Losses at the gene ends were 4 bases for V and 5 bases for J; bases not matched to a gene: 1. Germline V lookup: CDR1 MRHNA, CDR2 SNTAGT. CDR3 nucleotide sequence: TGTGCCAGCAGTGCGGACAGGGATCAGCCCCAGCATTTT. Its translation: CASSADRDQPQHF.

This clone was recorded once. J is TRBJ2-7 and V is TRBV6-1, with D perhaps TRBD2 (5 bases). The CDR3 has 11 residues. The germline V and J ends were trimmed by 8 bases and 7 bases, with 12 bases remaining between them. The germline V gene has CDR1 MNHNS and CDR2 SASEGT. Here the CDR3 reads CASRGIGEQYF. In DNA, the CDR3 is TGTGCCAGCCGGGGTATTGGGGAGCAGTACTTC.

J is TRBJ2-3 and V is TRBV4-2, with 9 bases aligning to TRBD2. The trim removed 3 bases at V and 2 bases at J, leaving 9 bases unmatched. The germline CDR1 and CDR2 sequences are LGHNA and YNFKEQ. The CDR3 length is 17 residues. CDR3 residues: CASSHYREREVTDTQYF. The CDR3 nucleotides read TGTGCCAGCAGCCACTATCGAGAGCGGGAGGTCACAGATACGCAGTATTTT.

The gene calls are TRBV7-9 and TRBJ2-2; 8 nucleotides line up with TRBD2. The junction had 10 bases not matched to a gene; V was cut back by 3 bases and J by 7 bases. There are 16 residues in the CDR3. From germline, CDR1 is SEHNR and CDR2 FQNEAQ (reference sequence). CDR3 protein: CASSFTLGREYGELFF. CDR3 nucleotides: TGTGCCAGCAGCTTCACTCTCGGGAGGGAGTACGGGGAGCTGTTTTTT. The full variable domain, completed using reference TRBV7-9 and TRBJ2-2, is DTGVSQNPRHKITKRGQNVTFRCDPISEHNRLYWYRQTLGQGPEFLTYFQNEAQLEKSRLLSDRFSAERPKGSFSTLEIQRTEQGDSAMYLCASSFTLGREYGELFFGEGSRLTVL.

This clone was counted only a few times. The rearrangement joins TRBV7-2 to TRBJ2-7, with TRBD2 as a possible D gene (5 bases). The CDR3 runs 16 residues. V shed 1 base and J shed 4 bases, with 17 bases lying between them. Germline V gene sequence: CDR1 SGHTA, CDR2 FQGNSA. For the CDR3, the DNA is TGTGCCAGCAGCTTAGTCGCAGGAGAGGGCCTATACGAGCAGTACTTC. This translates into CASSLVAGEGLYEQYF. The full variable domain, with the rest looked up from reference TRBV7-2 and TRBJ2-7, is GAGVSQSPSNKVTEKGKDVELRCDPISGHTALYWYRQSLGQGLEFLIYFQGNSAPDKSGLPSDRFSAERTGGSVSTLTIQRTQQEDSAVYLCASSLVAGEGLYEQYFGPGTRLTVT.